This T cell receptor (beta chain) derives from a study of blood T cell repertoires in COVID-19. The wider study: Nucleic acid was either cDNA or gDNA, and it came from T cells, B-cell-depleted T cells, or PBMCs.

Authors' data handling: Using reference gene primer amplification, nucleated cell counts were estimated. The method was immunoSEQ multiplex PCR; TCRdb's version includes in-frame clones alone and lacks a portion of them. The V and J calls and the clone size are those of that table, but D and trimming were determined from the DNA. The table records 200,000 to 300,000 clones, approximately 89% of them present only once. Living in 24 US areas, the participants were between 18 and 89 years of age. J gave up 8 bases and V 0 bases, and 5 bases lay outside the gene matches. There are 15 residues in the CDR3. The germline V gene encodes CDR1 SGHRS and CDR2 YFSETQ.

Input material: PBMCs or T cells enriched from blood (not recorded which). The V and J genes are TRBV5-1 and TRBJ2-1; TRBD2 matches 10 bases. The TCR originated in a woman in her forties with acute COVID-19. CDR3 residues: CASSLGLAGEHEQFF. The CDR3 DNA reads TGCGCCAGCAGCTTGGGGCTAGCGGGAGAGCATGAGCAGTTCTTC.